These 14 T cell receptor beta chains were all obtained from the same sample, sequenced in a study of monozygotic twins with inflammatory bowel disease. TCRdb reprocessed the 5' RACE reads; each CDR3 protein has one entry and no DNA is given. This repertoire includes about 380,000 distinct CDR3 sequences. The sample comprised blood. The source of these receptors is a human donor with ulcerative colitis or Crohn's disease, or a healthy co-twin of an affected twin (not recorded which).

CDR3 sequence reads: CASSLRTGWEEQYF. This rearrangement joins TRBV7-2 to TRBJ2-7; TCRdb lists TRBD1, though no DNA is available to test this call. This CDR3 comprises 14 residues. Germline CDR1 SGHTA, CDR2 FQGNSA. Full variable domain (rest looked up from reference TRBV7-2 and TRBJ2-7): GAGVSQSPSNKVTEKGKDVELRCDPISGHTALYWYRQSLGQGLEFLIYFQGNSAPDKSGLPSDRFSAERTGGSVSTLTIQRTQQEDSAVYLCASSLRTGWEEQYFGPGTRLTVT.

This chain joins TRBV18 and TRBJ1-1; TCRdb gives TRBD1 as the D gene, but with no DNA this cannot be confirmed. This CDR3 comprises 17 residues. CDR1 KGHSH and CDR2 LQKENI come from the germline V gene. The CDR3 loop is CASSPRTGMGGNTEAFF.

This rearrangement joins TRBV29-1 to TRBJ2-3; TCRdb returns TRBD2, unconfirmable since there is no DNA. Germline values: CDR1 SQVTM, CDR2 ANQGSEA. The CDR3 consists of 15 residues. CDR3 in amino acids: CSVEARGASTDTQYF.

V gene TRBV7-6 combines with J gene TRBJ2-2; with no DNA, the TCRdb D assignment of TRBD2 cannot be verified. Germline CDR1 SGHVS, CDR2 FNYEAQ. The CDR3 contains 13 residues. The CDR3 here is CASSGTRTGELFF. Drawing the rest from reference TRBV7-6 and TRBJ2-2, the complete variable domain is GAGVSQSPRYKVTKRGQDVALRCDPISGHVSLYWYRQALGQGPEFLTYFNYEAQQDKSGLPNDRFSAERPEGSISTLTIQRTEQRDSAMYRCASSGTRTGELFFGEGSRLTVL.

The chain's CDR3 is CASSPSRGAANEKLFF. This chain uses TRBV6-1 with TRBJ1-4; with no DNA, the TCRdb D assignment of TRBD1 cannot be verified. The CDR3 is 16 residues long. CDR1 and CDR2 from the germline V gene are MNHNS and SASEGT.

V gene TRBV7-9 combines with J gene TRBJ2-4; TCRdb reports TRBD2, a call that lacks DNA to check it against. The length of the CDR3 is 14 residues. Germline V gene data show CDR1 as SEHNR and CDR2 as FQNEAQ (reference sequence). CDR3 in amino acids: CASSLGGYKNIQYF.

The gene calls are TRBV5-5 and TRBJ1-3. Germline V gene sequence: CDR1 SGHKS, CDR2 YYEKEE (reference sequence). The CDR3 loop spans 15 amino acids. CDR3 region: CASSLASVAGNTIYF.

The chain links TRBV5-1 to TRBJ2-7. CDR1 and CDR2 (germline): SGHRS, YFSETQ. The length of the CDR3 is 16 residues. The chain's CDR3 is CASSLALVSVGYEQYF.

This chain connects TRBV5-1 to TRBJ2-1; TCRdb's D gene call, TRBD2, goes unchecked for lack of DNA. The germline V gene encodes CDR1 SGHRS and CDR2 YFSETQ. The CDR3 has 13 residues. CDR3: CASRDPPYNEQFF.

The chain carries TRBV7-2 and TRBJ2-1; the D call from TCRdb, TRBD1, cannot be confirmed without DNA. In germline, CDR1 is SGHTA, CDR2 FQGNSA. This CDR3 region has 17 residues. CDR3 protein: CASERPSWGGPYNEQFF.

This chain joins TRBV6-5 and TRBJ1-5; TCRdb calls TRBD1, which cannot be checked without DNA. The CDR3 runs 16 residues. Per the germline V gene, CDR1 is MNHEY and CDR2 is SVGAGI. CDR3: CASSYYRTGMNQPQHF.

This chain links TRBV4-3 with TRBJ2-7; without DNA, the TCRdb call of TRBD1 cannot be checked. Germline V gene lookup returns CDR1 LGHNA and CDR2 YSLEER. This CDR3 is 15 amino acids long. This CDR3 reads CASSQTGTGIYEQYF.

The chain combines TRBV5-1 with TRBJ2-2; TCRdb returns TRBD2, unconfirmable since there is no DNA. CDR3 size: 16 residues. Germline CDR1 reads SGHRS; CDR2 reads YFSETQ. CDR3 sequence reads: CASSYGLAGRTGELFF. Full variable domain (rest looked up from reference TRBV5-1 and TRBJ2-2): KAGVTQTPRYLIKTRGQQVTLSCSPISGHRSVSWYQQTPGQGLQFLFEYFSETQRNKGNFPGRFSGRQFSNSRSEMNVSTLELGDSALYLCASSYGLAGRTGELFFGEGSRLTVL.

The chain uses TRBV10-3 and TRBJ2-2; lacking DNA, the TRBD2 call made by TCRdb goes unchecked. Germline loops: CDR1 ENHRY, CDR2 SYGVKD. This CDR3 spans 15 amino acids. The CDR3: CAISEQGRGTGELFF.